This is a list of T cell receptor beta chains from one sample in a study of regulatory T cells in long-lasting Graves disease. MiXCR, run by TCRdb on the multiplex PCR reads, gives a single entry per CDR3 protein. The sample lists roughly 350,000 distinct CDR3 sequences; 16% were seen once. The sample also formed part of further work on T cells in Graves' hyperthyroidism and ophthalmopathy.

The material was peripheral blood mononuclear cells (PBMCs), obtained at new diagnosis, from a patient treated with antithyroid drugs. Receptors originate from a woman aged 18-29 years with Graves disease. Each CDR3 is given with its conserved first and last residue. D genes are given only for firm matches. Clone size, where shown, is once, few, many, or a class for clones that have expanded.

TRBV9	many	NA	TRBJ2-7	TGTGCCAGCAGCGTAACGCAGGGCCCCTACGAGCAGTACTTC	CASSVTQGPYEQYF
TRBV18	many	NA	TRBJ1-1	TGTGCCAGCTCACCACAGTCCGTGAACACTGAAGCTTTCTTT	CASSPQSVNTEAFF
TRBV20-1	few	TRBD1	TRBJ1-1	TGCAGTGTCCGGGGACAGTTGAACACTGAAGCTTTCTTT	CSVRGQLNTEAFF
TRBV28	NA	NA	TRBJ2-1	TGTGCCAGCAGTTTAGGTTCGAACAGAGGATACAATGAGCAGTTCTTC	CASSLGSNRGYNEQFF
TRBV2	many	NA	TRBJ1-2	TGTGCCAGCAGTGCGACAGGTCGCGACTATGGCTACACCTTC	CASSATGRDYGYTF
TRBV28	many	TRBD2	TRBJ2-1	TGTGCCAGCAGTTCTTATAGCGGGGGAAGTCACAATGAGCAGTTCTTC	CASSSYSGGSHNEQFF
TRBV27	many	TRBD2	TRBJ2-7	TGTGCCAGCAGTTTAGCGCGGGAGTCCTACGAGCAGTACTTC	CASSLARESYEQYF
TRBV19	once	NA	TRBJ1-5	TGTGCCCCCCCCCGCGAGGCAAGCAATCAGCCCCAGCATTTT	CAPPREASNQPQHF
TRBV28	many	NA	TRBJ2-5	TGTGCCAGCAGTCAACAACCGTTCCAAGAGACCCAGTACTTC	CASSQQPFQETQYF
TRBV10-3	few	TRBD2	TRBJ2-3	TGTACCATCAGTGACGGGACTAGCTCCCTGACAGATACGCAGTATTTT	CTISDGTSSLTDTQYF
TRBV9	NA	TRBD1	TRBJ2-1	TGTGCCAGCAGCCCATGGGACAGGGTGGCGTACAATGAGCAGTTCTTC	CASSPWDRVAYNEQFF
TRBV6-9	many	NA	TRBJ1-1	TGTGCCAGCAGTTTACAAACGGGGTTCACTGAAGCTTTCTTT	CASSLQTGFTEAFF
TRBV15	many	TRBD1	TRBJ2-1	TGTGCCACCAGCAGAGAGGGTCCGGGACAGGGGTTCAATGAGCAGTTCTTC	CATSREGPGQGFNEQFF
TRBV12-3/TRBV12-4	NA	TRBD2	TRBJ2-1	TGTGCCAGCAGAACTAGCGGGGGGGCTTATGAGCAGTTCTTC	CASRTSGGAYEQFF
TRBV29-1	many	NA	TRBJ2-5	TGCAGCGTTGAAGTGGCGGGCCAAGAGACCCAGTACTTC	CSVEVAGQETQYF
TRBV4-1	NA	NA	TRBJ1-5	TGCGCCAGCAGCCAAGAGGAACGGACGAATCAGCCCCAGCATTTT	CASSQEERTNQPQHF
TRBV16	few	NA	TRBJ1-2	TGTGCCAGCAGCCAATCGGACAGCTATGGCTACACCTTC	CASSQSDSYGYTF
TRBV20-1	many	NA	TRBJ2-5	TGCAGTGCTAGAGCCGGCAGTTTCCAAGAGACCCAGTACTTC	CSARAGSFQETQYF
TRBV7-9	many	NA	TRBJ2-1	TGTGCCAGCAGCCCGGCGGGGCAGAGCTCCTACAATGAGCAGTTCTTC	CASSPAGQSSYNEQFF
TRBV29-1	many	NA	TRBJ1-4	TGCAGCGTTGACCGCCCCGAGGGAGATGAAAAACTGTTTTTT	CSVDRPEGDEKLFF
TRBV28	many	NA	TRBJ2-1	TGTGCCAGCAGTTTATTCGGGGGGCCCTTATCCTACAATGAGCAGTTCTTC	CASSLFGGPLSYNEQFF
TRBV2	NA	NA	TRBJ1-3	TGTGCCAGCAGTTTCGGACTCTCGTCTGGAAACACCATATATTTT	CASSFGLSSGNTIYF
TRBV7-7	few	TRBD1	TRBJ2-1	TGTGCTAGCACCGTACCGGGACAGGGAGGAAATGAGCAGTTCTTC	CASTVPGQGGNEQFF
TRBV7-9	many	TRBD1	TRBJ1-3	TGTGCCAGCAGCTTCCCAGGACAGGGGGCTTCTGGAAACACCATATATTTT	CASSFPGQGASGNTIYF
TRBV6-1	few	TRBD2	TRBJ2-1	TGTGCCAGCAGTGAAGCGCTTCCAGCGGGGGCCTACAATGAGCAGTTCTTC	CASSEALPAGAYNEQFF
TRBV30	many	TRBD2	TRBJ2-7	TGTGCCTGGAGTGTGGGACTAGCGGGAGTGTTGGAGCAGTACTTC	CAWSVGLAGVLEQYF
TRBV28	many	NA	TRBJ2-7	TGTGCCAGCAGTCGAGGGATAATACGCTACGAGCAGTACTTC	CASSRGIIRYEQYF
TRBV2	many	NA	TRBJ1-1	TGTGCCAGCAGGATGGGAAACACTGAAGCTTTCTTT	CASRMGNTEAFF